The T cell receptor (beta chain) under discussion was sequenced for a study of cytomegalovirus exposure and HLA in healthy donors. General study points: The investigators catalogued 164 TCR beta chains as cytomegalovirus-associated. Analysis performed later found more than 15,000 TCR beta sequences associated with HLA alleles at 0.05 false discovery rate. A later analysis, which compared TCR beta chains of equal frequency, found the HLA-associated ones more clonally expanded.

On this clone: Its antigen is currently unknown.

PCR was performed using 60 Vbeta and 13 Jbeta primers. Repertoires were generated with immunoSEQ multiplex PCR, while TCRdb's copy carries only in-frame clones and drops some. The repertoire holds about 80,000 clones, under 90% seen once, with 32% in the top ten. The receptor was isolated from a man in his forties or fifties in good health and CMV-seropositive. Sequenced material: PBMCs.

The chain's CDR3 is CASNSKDGTGYNEQFF. The CDR3 bases are TGTGCCAGCAACTCTAAAGATGGTACAGGGTACAATGAGCAGTTCTTC. The genes are TRBV11-1 and TRBJ2-1, with D perhaps matching TRBD1 (6 bases). CDR3 length: 16 residues. Trimming cost V 7 bases and J 4 bases, with 20 bases left between them. CDR1 is SGHAT, CDR2 FQDESV, per germline (reference sequence). Using reference TRBV11-1 and TRBJ2-1 for the parts outside the CDR3, the full variable domain is EAEVAQSPRYKITEKSQAVAFWCDPISGHATLYWYRQILGQGPELLVQFQDESVVDDSQLPKDRFSAERLKGVDSTLKIQPAELGDSAMYLCASNSKDGTGYNEQFFGPGTRLTVL.